The 30 T cell receptor beta chains below come from one sample, sequenced in a study of blood T cell repertoires in COVID-19 (dated by TCRdb to the early 2020s). The method was the immunoSEQ multiplex PCR assay. What TCRdb holds here is the immuneACCESS table cut down to in-frame rearrangements. Part of the clones is not present; checked against another copy, under half of the missing clones reflect an unresolved V gene, and the others are unexplained. The sample profile shows tens of thousands of clones; 70% to 80% of them were found once. Clones ranked in the top ten supply 5.4% of the sample. The sequenced sample was peripheral blood. These TCRs come from a woman aged 80 or over with active or convalescent COVID-19.

The genes are TRBV30 and TRBJ1-6; 10 bases are a match to TRBD1. The CDR3 runs 13 residues. CDR1 and CDR2 from the germline V gene are GTSNPN and SVGIG (reference sequence). The junction had 5 bases not matched to a gene; V was cut back by 6 bases and J by 9 bases. CDR3 sequence (DNA): TGTGCCTGTCAGAGACAGGGGGCTTCACCCCTCCACTTT. Translated, it gives CACQRQGASPLHF.

The rearrangement uses TRBV5-8 and TRBJ1-3, with 8 bases identical to TRBD1. The CDR3 extends over 19 amino acids. CDR1 and CDR2 (germline): SGHTS, YDEGEE. Germline trimming cut 4 bases from V and 3 bases from J; bases unmatched to any gene: 18. The CDR3 DNA sequence: TGTGCCAGCAGCACCTACATCGCGGACAGGGTCAGAGTTGGAAACACCATATATTTT. Its protein is CASSTYIADRVRVGNTIYF.

On this clone: An end of the junction differs from the germline gene, which may be a read error. The gene calls are TRBV19 and TRBJ1-2; 7 nucleotides line up with TRBD1. The CDR3 spans 13 residues. The germline V gene encodes CDR1 LNHDA and CDR2 SQIVND (reference sequence). The CDR3 DNA reads TGTGCCAGTAGTGTAGAGACAGGGTATGGCTACACCTTC. Protein product: CASSVETGYGYTF.

This clone occurred many times. V gene TRBV28 combines with J gene TRBJ1-1; D is perhaps TRBD1 (5 bases). V dropped 6 bases and J dropped 1 base, with 15 bases sitting between them. The CDR3 is 15 amino acids. Germline values: CDR1 MDHEN, CDR2 SYDVKM. This CDR3 reads CASRLRGVGNTEAFF. CDR3 sequence (DNA): TGTGCCAGCAGGCTTAGGGGTGTTGGGAACACTGAAGCTTTCTTT.

V gene TRBV7-2 combines with J gene TRBJ2-1; the D gene is possibly TRBD2 (5 bases). The CDR3 is 15 residues long. V was trimmed by 5 bases and J by 4 bases, leaving 15 bases between them. Germline V gene lookup returns CDR1 SGHTA and CDR2 FQGNSA. The CDR3 DNA reads TGTGCCAGCAGCCGGTGGTTGGGAGTGTACAATGAGCAGTTCTTC. This translates into CASSRWLGVYNEQFF.

V is TRBV5-5 and J is TRBJ2-5, with D possibly matching TRBD2 (6 bases). The CDR3 is 15 residues long. CDR1 is SGHKS, CDR2 YYEKEE, per germline (reference sequence). V gave up 2 bases and J gave up 4 bases, with 15 bases separating them. This CDR3 reads CASSFLTVGGETQYF. The CDR3 bases are TGTGCCAGCAGCTTTCTCACGGTGGGAGGAGAGACCCAGTACTTC.

The chain links TRBV27 to TRBJ1-2, with 8 positions matching TRBD1. From germline, CDR1 is MNHEY and CDR2 SMNVEV (reference sequence). V gave up 3 bases and J gave up 5 bases; unmatched junction bases: 5. This CDR3 contains 14 residues. The CDR3 DNA reads as TGTGCCAGCAGTTTTTGGGACAGGCCGTATGGCTACACCTTC. Translated: CASSFWDRPYGYTF.

This chain connects TRBV5-1 to TRBJ2-7, with TRBD1 as a possible D gene (6 bases). The ends were cut back, 1 base at V and 6 bases at J, with 11 bases in the middle. The V gene's germline CDR1 is SGHRS and CDR2 YFSETQ. The CDR3 length is 13 residues. CDR3 DNA: TGCGCCAGCAGCTTGCAGGGGATATCCGAGCAGTACTTC. The encoded protein is CASSLQGISEQYF.

The genes are TRBV19 and TRBJ2-3; 8 nucleotides match TRBD2. Germline CDR1 reads LNHDA; CDR2 reads SQIVND (reference sequence). Trimming at V came to 5 bases and at J to 6 bases, leaving 10 bases not matched to a gene. This CDR3 region has 15 residues. In nucleotides, the CDR3 is TGTGCCAGTAGTTCGAGCGGGGGCCTCACTGATACGCAGTATTTT. Protein product: CASSSSGGLTDTQYF.

The chain employs TRBV19 and TRBJ2-7, with TRBD2 matching 7 bases. The CDR3 is made up of 15 amino acids. The V gene's germline CDR1 is LNHDA and CDR2 SQIVND (reference sequence). With 5 bases clipped from V and 2 bases from J, the junction kept 9 bases outside the gene matches. The CDR3: CASSQGGGDTYEQYF. The CDR3 nucleotides are TGTGCCAGTAGTCAGGGTGGGGGGGATACCTACGAGCAGTACTTC.

This chain uses TRBV6-4 with TRBJ2-1; TRBD2 aligns across 11 bases. The germline V gene has CDR1 MRHNA and CDR2 SNTAGT. CDR3 length: 15 residues. Trimming removed 4 bases from V and 11 bases from J; junction bases left unmatched: 10. CDR3 sequence (DNA): TGTGCCAGCAGTGTAGGGACTAGCGGTAACCTCAAGCAGTTCTTC. Residues: CASSVGTSGNLKQFF.

This chain joins TRBV7-8 and TRBJ1-4; 7 bases match TRBD1. V lost 6 bases to trimming and J lost 3 bases; unmatched junction nucleotides: 7. Germline V gives CDR1 SGHVS, CDR2 FQNEAQ. The CDR3 runs 15 residues. The chain's CDR3 is CASRRQGNANEKLFF. CDR3 nucleotides: TGTGCCAGCAGGAGACAGGGCAATGCTAATGAAAAACTGTTTTTT.

The chain is built from TRBV7-9 and TRBJ1-4, with D perhaps matching TRBD1 (6 bases). V was trimmed by 3 bases and J by 6 bases, leaving 14 bases between them. This CDR3 is built from 15 residues. Germline-derived CDR1 and CDR2 are SEHNR and FQNEAQ (reference sequence). Here the CDR3 reads CASSFWTASHEKLFF. CDR3 coding DNA: TGTGCCAGCAGCTTCTGGACAGCGTCGCATGAAAAACTGTTTTTT.

The chain employs TRBV2 and TRBJ2-3; weak D call: TRBD2 (7 bases). V gave up 4 bases and J gave up 1 base, with 15 bases separating them. The length of the CDR3 is 16 residues. Germline CDR1 SNHLY, CDR2 FYNNEI. CDR3 protein: CASSVAGAERTDTQYF. CDR3 nucleotides: TGTGCCAGCAGTGTCGCGGGGGCAGAACGCACAGATACGCAGTATTTT.

This clone was seen more than once but under ten times. The CDR3 nucleotides are TGCAGCGTTTTTCACAGAAACATCTATGGCTACACCTTC. Its protein product is CSVFHRNIYGYTF. This chain uses TRBV29-1 with TRBJ1-2; D remains unclear. The CDR3 is 13 residues long. CDR1 is SQVTM, CDR2 ANQGSEA, per germline. Trimming removed 5 bases from V and 4 bases from J, with 14 bases in between.

This clone was counted between two and nine times. This chain uses TRBV7-8 with TRBJ2-1, with D possibly being TRBD1 (5 bases). Germline V gene data show CDR1 as SGHVS and CDR2 as FQNEAQ. The CDR3 spans 16 residues. V lost 0 bases, J lost 6 bases, and 15 bases lay in between. CDR3 nucleotides: TGTGCCAGCAGCTTAGCTATGGCAGGGCAGGGCAATGAGCAGTTCTTC. Protein sequence: CASSLAMAGQGNEQFF.

This chain connects TRBV7-3 to TRBJ2-7, with no clear D. Trimming took 6 bases from V and 3 from J, leaving 15 bases between them. Germline CDR1 reads SGHTA; CDR2 reads FQGTGA. This CDR3 has 14 amino acids. DNA of the CDR3: TGTGCCAGCAGTCCCGGTAGCCCCGGCTACGAGCAGTACTTC. Translating it yields CASSPGSPGYEQYF. The full variable domain, with the rest looked up from reference TRBV7-3 and TRBJ2-7, is GAGVSQTPSNKVTEKGKYVELRCDPISGHTALYWYRQSLGQGPEFLIYFQGTGAADDSGLPNDRFFAVRPEGSVSTLKIQRTERGDSAVYLCASSPGSPGYEQYFGPGTRLTVT.

V usage is TRBV5-4 and J usage is TRBJ1-6, with D maybe TRBD1 (6 bases). V was shortened by 4 bases and J by 6 bases, with 14 bases between the two germline ends. The CDR3 sequence is 15 residues long. CDR1 is SGHNT and CDR2 is YYREEE in the germline V gene (reference sequence). CDR3 sequence reads: CASSRIGQFNSPLHF. The DNA for the CDR3 is TGTGCCAGCAGCCGTATAGGACAGTTTAATTCACCCCTCCACTTT.

The chain has TRBV5-1 and TRBJ1-1; TRBD1 is a possible D gene (5 bases). Germline V gives CDR1 SGHRS, CDR2 YFSETQ. This CDR3 comprises 15 residues. Deletions cut 0 bases from V and 11 bases from J, with 20 bases between. The CDR3 nucleotides read TGCGCCAGCAGCTTGGCCGGGTCAGCATTTCGGGGGGCTTTCTTT. This encodes CASSLAGSAFRGAFF.

The chain uses TRBV28 and TRBJ2-7; no firm D call. The CDR3 sequence is 13 residues long. V lost 7 bases, J lost 1 base, and 11 bases lay in between. Germline-derived CDR1 and CDR2 are MDHEN and SYDVKM. CDR3 sequence: CASIGSLSYEQYF. CDR3 sequence (DNA): TGTGCCAGCATTGGCTCCTTATCCTACGAGCAGTACTTC.

This clone was found once. The chain links TRBV14 to TRBJ2-3, with 7 bases identical to TRBD2. Germline V gene sequence: CDR1 SGHDN, CDR2 FVKESK. This CDR3 spans 15 amino acids. Losses at the gene ends were 5 bases for V and 2 bases for J; bases not matched to a gene: 7. CDR3 DNA sequence: TGTGCCAGCAGCACCCGGGACTATCTCACAGATACGCAGTATTTT. Its protein is CASSTRDYLTDTQYF.

This rearrangement joins TRBV19 to TRBJ1-5; 9 nucleotides align to TRBD1. The J segment lost 1 base and the V segment lost 5 bases, leaving 6 bases of the junction unmatched. The CDR3 has 16 residues. The germline gives CDR1 LNHDA, CDR2 SQIVND (reference sequence). The CDR3 bases are TGTGCCAGTAGTTCGAACAGGGGGCTGAGCAATCAGCCCCAGCATTTT. It translates to CASSSNRGLSNQPQHF. Full variable domain (missing parts from reference TRBV19 and TRBJ1-5): DGGITQSPKYLFRKEGQNVTLSCEQNLNHDAMYWYRQDPGQGLRLIYYSQIVNDFQKGDIAEGYSVSREKKESFPLTVTSAQKNPTAFYLCASSSNRGLSNQPQHFGDGTRLSIL.

This chain uses TRBV9 with TRBJ2-3; weak D call: TRBD2 (5 bases). V lost 1 base, J lost 3 bases, and 15 bases lay in between. The CDR3 has 16 residues. Germline V gene lookup returns CDR1 SGDLS and CDR2 YYNGEE. CDR3 bases: TGTGCCAGCAGCGTAAATGAAGCGGCACTTACAGATACGCAGTATTTT. Protein product: CASSVNEAALTDTQYF.

This clone was recorded only once. The rearrangement uses TRBV28 and TRBJ2-4; 9 bases line up with TRBD1. Germline V lookup: CDR1 MDHEN, CDR2 SYDVKM. CDR3 length: 16 residues. V shed 5 bases, J shed 1 base, and the junction held 6 bases outside the gene matches. CDR3 coding DNA: TGTGCCAGCAGTAATGGACAGGGGAGGGCCAAAAACATTCAGTACTTC. It translates to CASSNGQGRAKNIQYF. Variable domain in full (rest from reference TRBV28 and TRBJ2-4): DVKVTQSSRYLVKRTGEKVFLECVQDMDHENMFWYRQDPGLGLRLIYFSYDVKMKEKGDIPEGYSVSREKKERFSLILESASTNQTSMYLCASSNGQGRAKNIQYFGAGTRLSVL.

This clone appeared a few times. The rearrangement uses TRBV5-1 and TRBJ1-1; D might be TRBD1 (6 bases). CDR1 and CDR2 (germline): SGHRS, YFSETQ. The V gene lost 4 bases and the J gene lost 1 base, with 14 bases spanning the gap. The CDR3 contains 15 residues. The CDR3 nucleotides are TGCGCCAGCAGCACCATTGGACAGCAGAACACTGAAGCTTTCTTT. It encodes CASSTIGQQNTEAFF.

This rearrangement joins TRBV29-1 to TRBJ2-4, with D tentatively TRBD1 (6 bases). CDR1 SQVTM and CDR2 ANQGSEA come from the germline V gene. This CDR3 comprises 13 residues. V was clipped by 7 bases and J by 2 bases, with 12 bases between them. The CDR3 DNA follows: TGCAGCGCCAGGGGTGAAACCAAAAACATTCAGTACTTC. Amino acids: CSARGETKNIQYF.

The J gene is TRBJ1-2, the V gene TRBV18; D is uncertain. Deletions cut 5 bases from V and 2 bases from J, with 6 bases between. CDR1 is KGHSH, CDR2 LQKENI, per germline. The CDR3 totals 12 residues. CDR3: CASSSLNYGYTF. The CDR3 nucleotides are TGTGCCAGCTCAAGCCTAAACTATGGCTACACCTTC.

V is TRBV28 and J is TRBJ2-3; D call uncertain. Per the germline V gene, CDR1 is MDHEN and CDR2 is SYDVKM. Between the trimmed V and J ends, which lost 3 bases and 4 bases, there was a span of 17 bases. CDR3 size: 16 residues. CDR3 sequence (DNA): TGTGCCAGCAGTTTTTTCTCCCAGGCCGGCGCAGATACGCAGTATTTT. Protein sequence: CASSFFSQAGADTQYF.

The rearrangement uses TRBV2 and TRBJ1-2; the match to TRBD1 covers 9 bases. J gave up 7 bases and V 1 base, and 13 bases lay outside the gene matches. CDR1 is SNHLY, CDR2 FYNNEI, per germline. This CDR3 is 17 amino acids long. As DNA, the CDR3 is TGTGCCAGCAGTGAAGTGATTTCACGAACAGGGGGCTCTGGCTACACCTTC. Translated: CASSEVISRTGGSGYTF.

This clone was detected only a few times. The V call is TRBV4-3, the J call TRBJ1-5; D is ambiguous. With 0 bases removed from V and 0 bases from J, the gap between germline ends came to 12 bases. CDR3 length: 17 amino acids. CDR1 is LGHNA and CDR2 is YSLEER in the germline V gene. CDR3 DNA: TGCGCCAGCAGCCAAGATTGGCAGATCCTTAGCAATCAGCCCCAGCATTTT. This gives the protein CASSQDWQILSNQPQHF.